This record looks at one TCR beta chain sequence and its context. The antigen is not known. The PCR was carried out with 60 Vbeta primers and 13 Jbeta primers. Clones were sequenced by immunoSEQ multiplex PCR, and TCRdb holds only the in-frame ones, with some missing. The sample shows fewer than 250,000 clones, about 83% of them seen only once. This entry belongs to a study of cytomegalovirus exposure and HLA in healthy donors. Study-wide results and caveats: According to the study, roughly 180 TCR beta chains were cytomegalovirus-associated.

The source is a girl between 5 and 17 years old in good health and CMV-seronegative. Sequencing was performed on PBMCs.

The CDR3, as DNA: TGTGCCAGCAGCTTAACTAGCGGGGGCAGCTCCTACAATGAGCAGTTCTTC. Protein: CASSLTSGGSSYNEQFF. The chain combines TRBV7-3 with TRBJ2-1; 9 nucleotides line up with TRBD2. Trimming took 0 bases from V and 0 from J; bases not matched to a gene: 3. This CDR3 has 17 residues. In germline, CDR1 is SGHTA, CDR2 FQGTGA.